Shown below are 18 T cell receptor beta chains from a single sample sequenced in a study of HIV-infected patients and healthy controls. Alpha and beta constant-region primers primed reverse transcription of approximately 500 ng RNA. Using multiplexing indices, alpha and beta chain libraries were generated apart by chain-specific third strand synthesis. MiXCR was run by TCRdb on the 5' RACE reads, yielding one entry per CDR3 protein. This sample has roughly 25,000 distinct CDR3 sequences, with roughly 8.7% found just once. Whole blood was used without fractionation, so all unsorted peripheral T cells were included. The sample was blood. The receptors were gathered from an adult in good health.

This chain links TRBV5-1 with TRBJ2-3, with D hard to call. Per germline, CDR1 SGHRS and CDR2 YFSETQ. This CDR3 contains 12 residues. The V end lost 2 bases, the J end lost 4 bases, and 5 bases lay between the germline ends. CDR3 bases: TGCGCCAGCAGCTTCTCATCAGATACGCAGTATTTT. It yields the protein CASSFSSDTQYF.

In this sample, this clonotype turned up many times. This chain joins TRBV19 and TRBJ2-3, with TRBD1 matching 8 bases. Trimming removed 6 bases from V and 2 bases from J; junction bases left unmatched: 7. This CDR3 contains 15 residues. Looked up from germline, CDR1 is LNHDA and CDR2 is SQIVND (reference sequence). CDR3: CASSEGQVTTDTQYF. As DNA, the CDR3 is TGTGCCAGTAGCGAGGGACAGGTCACCACAGATACGCAGTATTTT.

In this sample, this clonotype turned up a few times. The chain recombines TRBV2 with TRBJ1-5; D not certain. CDR3 length: 16 amino acids. Germline-derived CDR1 and CDR2 are SNHLY and FYNNEI. Trimming removed 5 bases from V and 1 base from J, with 15 bases in between. The CDR3 protein is CASSLRAGGSNQPQHF. For the CDR3, the DNA is TGTGCCAGCAGTCTCAGAGCAGGCGGGAGCAATCAGCCCCAGCATTTT.

Many counts were recorded for this clonotype. The chain is built from TRBV29-1 and TRBJ1-1; 9 bases are a match to TRBD1. This CDR3 has 10 residues. The V and J ends lost 4 bases and 10 bases, in that order; junction bases with no gene match: 1. Germline V gene sequence: CDR1 SQVTM, CDR2 ANQGSEA. The CDR3 DNA reads TGCAGCGTTGTGGACAGGGGAGCTTTCTTT. Its protein is CSVVDRGAFF.

This clonotype was picked up many times. CDR3 region: CASSRDTYEQYF. For the CDR3, the DNA is TGTGCCAGCAGTAGGGACACCTACGAGCAGTACTTC. V gene TRBV6-6 combines with J gene TRBJ2-7, with a weak D call TRBD1 (6 bases). The V end was cut by 5 bases, the J end by 2 bases, with 7 bases between. This CDR3 has 12 amino acids. Germline-derived CDR1 and CDR2 are MNHNY and SVGAGI (reference sequence).

This clonotype was detected ten times or more. V usage is TRBV12-3 or TRBV12-4 and J usage is TRBJ1-6; TRBD1 matches 8 bases. The CDR3 consists of 15 residues. Trimming took 6 bases from V and 7 from J; bases not matched to a gene: 8. The CDR3 sequence is CASSPGQGGNSPLHF. For the CDR3, the DNA is TGTGCCAGCAGCCCCGGACAGGGAGGGAATTCACCCCTCCACTTT.

This clonotype counts as medium-sized. The chain joins TRBV30 to TRBJ1-5; 10 bases agree with TRBD1. The length of the CDR3 is 14 residues. In germline, CDR1 is GTSNPN, CDR2 SVGIG (reference sequence). The ends lost 5 bases at V and 1 base at J; junction bases unmatched: 2. The CDR3 reads CAWGTGASNQPQHF. CDR3 nucleotides: TGTGCCTGGGGGACAGGGGCCAGCAATCAGCCCCAGCATTTT.

This clonotype was seen ten or more times. This chain connects TRBV7-8 to TRBJ2-3; maybe TRBD2 (5 bases). CDR1 is SGHVS, CDR2 FQNEAQ, per germline. Trimming removed 5 bases at V and 3 bases at J, with 24 bases between. There are 18 residues in the CDR3. CDR3 nucleotides: TGTGCCAGCAGCCCAACCGTTATTGGCCGAGCGGTAACAGATACGCAGTATTTT. Translated: CASSPTVIGRAVTDTQYF.

This clonotype was counted ten times or more. The chain has TRBV27 and TRBJ1-4, with a weak D call TRBD1 (5 bases). CDR1 and CDR2 (germline): MNHEY, SMNVEV (reference sequence). The CDR3 has 16 amino acids. The V end was cut by 2 bases, the J end by 0 bases, with 10 bases between. This CDR3 is CASSLGWGATNEKLFF. Here the CDR3 DNA reads TGTGCCAGCAGTTTAGGCTGGGGGGCAACTAATGAAAAACTGTTTTTT.

CDR3 sequence: CASSIGWGQRAYEQYF. DNA of the CDR3: TGTGCCAGTAGTATAGGATGGGGACAGAGGGCCTACGAGCAGTACTTC. V usage is TRBV19 and J usage is TRBJ2-7; the match to TRBD1 covers 7 bases. This CDR3 region has 16 residues. Trimming took 1 base from V and 2 from J; bases not matched to a gene: 8. In germline, CDR1 is LNHDA, CDR2 SQIVND (reference sequence).

This clonotype was found many times. The V call is TRBV10-3, the J call TRBJ2-3; 9 positions agree with TRBD1. The CDR3 is made up of 15 amino acids. J was trimmed by 6 bases and V by 3 bases; bases with no gene match: 7. Looked up from germline, CDR1 is ENHRY and CDR2 is SYGVKD. CDR3 nucleotides: TGTGCCATCAGTGACACAGGGGGCGCCGGGGATACGCAGTATTTT. It yields the protein CAISDTGGAGDTQYF.

This clonotype has at least ten counts. The chain combines TRBV3-1 with TRBJ1-5; D gene unclear. Trimming took off 2 bases at V and 6 bases at J, with 5 bases between the two ends. CDR3 length equals 12 residues. Germline V gene lookup returns CDR1 LGHDT and CDR2 YNNKEL (reference sequence). The CDR3 bases are TGTGCCAGCAGCCAACCTGGTCAGCCCCAGCATTTT. It translates to CASSQPGQPQHF.

This clonotype was observed a few times. The J gene is TRBJ2-3, the V gene TRBV6-5; D may be TRBD1 or TRBD2 (5 bases each). The ends were cut back, 0 bases at V and 1 base at J, with 11 bases in the middle. This CDR3 is 16 amino acids long. The germline V gene has CDR1 MNHEY and CDR2 SVGAGI. The CDR3: CASSYSTGGGTDTQYF. CDR3 DNA sequence: TGTGCCAGCAGTTACTCGACTGGGGGTGGCACAGATACGCAGTATTTT.

The chain is built from TRBV6-5 and TRBJ1-1; D not resolved. Looked up from germline, CDR1 is MNHEY and CDR2 is SVGAGI. V shed 7 bases and J shed 3 bases, with 12 bases lying between them. The CDR3 consists of 13 residues. Here the CDR3 reads CASTAPGDTEAFF. As DNA, the CDR3 is TGTGCCAGCACTGCCCCTGGGGACACTGAAGCTTTCTTT.

This clonotype was found many times. This chain uses TRBV12-3 or TRBV12-4 with TRBJ2-7; D call uncertain. Trimming removed 3 bases at V and 1 base at J, with 7 bases between. CDR3 length: 13 amino acids. In DNA form, the CDR3 reads TGTGCCAGCAGTTTTGCCGGTTCCTACGAGCAGTACTTC. Translated, it gives CASSFAGSYEQYF.

The chain combines TRBV11-2 with TRBJ2-7; maybe TRBD1 (6 bases). The ends were cut back, 5 bases at V and 0 bases at J, with 14 bases in the middle. Germline V lookup: CDR1 SGHAT, CDR2 FQNNGV. The CDR3 has 15 residues. CDR3 DNA: TGTGCCAGCAGCGGGGGCGGACAGCGCTCCTACGAGCAGTACTTC. Amino acid sequence: CASSGGGQRSYEQYF. The entire variable domain, with the rest obtained from reference TRBV11-2 and TRBJ2-7, is as follows: EAGVAQSPRYKIIEKRQSVAFWCNPISGHATLYWYQQILGQGPKLLIQFQNNGVVDDSQLPKDRFSAERLKGVDSTLKIQPAKLEDSAVYLCASSGGGQRSYEQYFGPGTRLTVT.

The sample holds many counts of this clonotype. The chain employs TRBV6-6 and TRBJ1-1; 8 nucleotides align to TRBD1. CDR1 MNHNY and CDR2 SVGAGI come from the germline V gene (reference sequence). The V gene end was trimmed by 6 bases and the J gene end by 1 base; junction bases not matched to a gene: 16. The CDR3 runs to 18 residues. The CDR3 nucleotides read TGTGCCAGCAGAGACGGACAGGGTGTGGTACTGTGGAACACTGAAGCTTTCTTT. It encodes CASRDGQGVVLWNTEAFF.

In its sample, this clonotype was seen many times. This chain joins TRBV6-5 and TRBJ2-1; 7 bases map to TRBD1. CDR1 and CDR2 from the germline V gene are MNHEY and SVGAGI. With 6 bases clipped from V and 5 bases from J, the junction kept 4 bases outside the gene matches. The CDR3 length is 13 residues. The DNA of the CDR3 is TGTGCCAGCAGGCGACAGGGCAACAATGAGCAGTTCTTC. Translating it yields CASRRQGNNEQFF.